This T cell receptor (beta chain) was captured in a study of response to subunit inactivated influenza vaccine. Findings of the study overall: Authors suggested each seasonal influenza vaccination recruits few new T cells.

Trimming cost V 9 bases and J 8 bases, with 16 bases left between them. Germline V CDR1 and CDR2: LGHDT, YNNKEL (reference sequence). The CDR3 is 12 amino acids. This clonotype was found many times. Its specificity is not known. TCRdb itself ran the RT-PCR reads through MiXCR, one entry per CDR3 protein. The sample consists of about 160,000 distinct CDR3 sequences, roughly a tenth of them appearing once. The sequences come from non-naive T cells sorted from PBMCs, collected roughly 48 days after vaccination. This receptor was identified in a man aged 45-60 years who received an inactivated influenza vaccine. The gene calls are TRBV3-1 and TRBJ1-1; tentative D call: TRBD1 (5 bases). CDR3 sequence: CASGNRNREAFF. The DNA for the CDR3 is TGTGCCAGTGGAAACAGGAATAGGGAAGCTTTCTTT.